Listed below are T cell receptor beta chains from one sample, sequenced in a study of T cell responses to AZD1222 COVID-19 vaccine. This table comes from immunoSEQ multiplex PCR, and its TCRdb copy is limited to in-frame clones, with some not included. This table holds 150,000 to 200,000 clones, around 87% found once. The input for sequencing was peripheral blood, taken on day 0 of MenACWY control vaccination. These receptors all come from an adult in good health. Each CDR3 is given with its conserved first and last residue. Fields, in order: D gene, J gene, V gene, clone size, CDR3 DNA, CDR3 protein. D genes are given only for firm matches. A row's size may be missing; if present it is once, few, many or a size class.

-	TRBJ2-3	TRBV7-3	once	TGTGCCAGCAGCTTATCTGGCGCGACTCCAGATACGCAGTATTTT	CASSLSGATPDTQYF
-	TRBJ2-7	TRBV28	-	TGTGCCAGCAGTCCCTCTACAGGGTTCAGCTCCTACGAGCAGTACTTC	CASSPSTGFSSYEQYF
-	TRBJ2-7	TRBV6-2/TRBV6-3	-	TGTGCCAGCAGTCGCCGACAGACTTCCTACGAGCAGTACTTC	CASSRRQTSYEQYF
-	TRBJ1-3	TRBV7-6	-	TGTGCCAGCAGCTTAATGGCAGAATCCTCCTCTGGAAACACCATATATTTT	CASSLMAESSSGNTIYF
TRBD2	TRBJ2-2	TRBV4-3	-	TGCGCCAGCAGCCAAGATTCGGCTAGCGGGGGGGCGGACACCGGGGAGCTGTTTTTT	CASSQDSASGGADTGELFF
-	TRBJ1-1	TRBV24-1	few	TGTGCCACCAGTGACGGAGGGGGGACTGAAGCTTTCTTT	CATSDGGGTEAFF
-	TRBJ2-7	TRBV30	-	TGTGCCTGGAGACCATTAACTCCTACCTACGAGCAGTACTTC	CAWRPLTPTYEQYF
-	TRBJ2-3	TRBV11-3	once	TGTGCCAGCAGCTTAATCCCCACAGATACGCAGTATTTT	CASSLIPTDTQYF
-	TRBJ1-1	TRBV5-1	-	TGCGCCAGCAGCCCAACGACAGGGAACACTGAAGCTTTCTTT	CASSPTTGNTEAFF
-	TRBJ2-2	TRBV6-5	-	TGTGCCAGCAGTTATGGTATGGCCGGGGAGCTGTTTTTT	CASSYGMAGELFF